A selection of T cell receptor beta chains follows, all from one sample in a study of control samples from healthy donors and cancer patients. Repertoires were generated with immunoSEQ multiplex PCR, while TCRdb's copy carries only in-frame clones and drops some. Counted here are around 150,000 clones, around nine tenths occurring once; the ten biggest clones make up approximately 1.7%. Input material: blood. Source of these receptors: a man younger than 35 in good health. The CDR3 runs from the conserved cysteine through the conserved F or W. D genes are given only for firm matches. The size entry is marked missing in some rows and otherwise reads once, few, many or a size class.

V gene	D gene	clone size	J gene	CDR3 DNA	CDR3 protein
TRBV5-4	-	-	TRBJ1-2	TGTGCCACCCAGCTTAAGGATGGCTACACCTTC	CATQLKDGYTF
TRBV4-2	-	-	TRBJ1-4	TGTGCCAGCAGCCAAGCCCCCGGGACTATGGAAAAACTGTTTTTT	CASSQAPGTMEKLFF
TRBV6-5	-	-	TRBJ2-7	TGTGCCAGCAACAACCTCCAGGGTAACGAGCAGTACTTC	CASNNLQGNEQYF
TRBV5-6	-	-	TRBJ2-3	TGTGCCAGCAGCTTGGCCACGCGAGATACGCAGTATTTT	CASSLATRDTQYF
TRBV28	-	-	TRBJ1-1	TGTGCCAGCATCACGGACTTAAACACTGAAGCTTTCTTT	CASITDLNTEAFF
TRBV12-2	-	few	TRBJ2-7	TGTGCAAGTCGCACACAAACCGGGACAGGGACTGGATGGCAGTACTTC	CASRTQTGTGTGWQYF
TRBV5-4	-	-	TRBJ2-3	TGTGCCAGCAGCACCAAGACAGGTGACCTACCCACAGATACGCAGTATTTT	CASSTKTGDLPTDTQYF
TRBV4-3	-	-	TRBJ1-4	TGCGCCAGCAGCCAAGATACCAGGGTTGTGGAACTGTTTTTT	CASSQDTRVVELFF
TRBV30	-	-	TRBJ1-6	TGTGCCTGGAGAACAGGGTTTAATTCACCCCTCCACTTT	CAWRTGFNSPLHF
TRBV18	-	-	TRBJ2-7	TGTGCCAGCTCACGAGGGAGAGGCGACGAGCAGTACTTC	CASSRGRGDEQYF
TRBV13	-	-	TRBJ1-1	TGTGCCAGCAGCCCCCGGACAGTGAACACTGAAGCTTTCTTT	CASSPRTVNTEAFF
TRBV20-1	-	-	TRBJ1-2	TGCAGTGCTAGAGGGACACCCGGCTACACCTTC	CSARGTPGYTF
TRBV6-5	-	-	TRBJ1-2	TGTGCCAGCAGTTACTCGGCCGGAGCTAACTATGGCTACACCTTC	CASSYSAGANYGYTF
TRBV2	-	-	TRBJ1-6	TGTGCCAGCAGGACGGAACAGGTTAAGTCACCCCTCCACTTT	CASRTEQVKSPLHF
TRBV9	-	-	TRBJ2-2	TGTGCCAGCAGCACCATTGGTGGAGGGAACACCGGGGAGCTGTTTTTT	CASSTIGGGNTGELFF
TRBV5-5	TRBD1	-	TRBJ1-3	TGTGCCAGCAGCTTGGGGCAGGGGGCCCGAAACACCATATATTTT	CASSLGQGARNTIYF
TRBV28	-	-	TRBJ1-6	TGTGCCAGCAGTTTAACAGAGTTAAATAATTCACCCCTCCACTTT	CASSLTELNNSPLHF
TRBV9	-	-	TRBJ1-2	TGTGCCAGCAGCGTATACGCCCATGGCTACACCTTC	CASSVYAHGYTF
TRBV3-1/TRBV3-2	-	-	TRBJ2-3	TGTGCCAGCAGCCAAGAAGGCGGGGATCCAATCACAGATACGCAGTATTTT	CASSQEGGDPITDTQYF
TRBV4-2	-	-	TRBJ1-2	TGTGCCAGCAGCCAAGATGGGCCTGCAGGCACCTTC	CASSQDGPAGTF
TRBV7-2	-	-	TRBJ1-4	TGTGCCAGCAGCTCCGAGGGTCAGGGAATAGGACAACTGTTTTTT	CASSSEGQGIGQLFF
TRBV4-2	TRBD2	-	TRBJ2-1	TGTGCCAGCAGCCAAGTCTTCGTAGCGGGGGGGACCTACAATGAGCAGTTCTTC	CASSQVFVAGGTYNEQFF
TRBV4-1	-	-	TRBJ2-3	TGCGCCAGCAGCCAAGGGAGGAGCACAGATACGCAGTATTTT	CASSQGRSTDTQYF
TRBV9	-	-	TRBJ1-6	TGTGCCAGCAGCGTAGGGAGCCCTAGTGGTAATTCACCCCTCCACTTT	CASSVGSPSGNSPLHF
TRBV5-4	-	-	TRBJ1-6	TGTGCCAGCAGCTTGGGCCAGGGGCTCCTCTCCTATAATTCACCCCTCCACTTT	CASSLGQGLLSYNSPLHF
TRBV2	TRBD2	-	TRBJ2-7	TGTGCCAGCAGTCCAGGACTAGCGGGGGGCAGGGGCTACGAGCAGTACTTC	CASSPGLAGGRGYEQYF
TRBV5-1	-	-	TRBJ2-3	TGCGCCAGCAGCTTGAGTGGGGGCCCCACAGATACGCAGTATTTT	CASSLSGGPTDTQYF
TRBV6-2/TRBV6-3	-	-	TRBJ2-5	TGTGCCAGCAGTTCCCAAGAGACCCAGTACTTC	CASSSQETQYF
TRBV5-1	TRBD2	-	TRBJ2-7	TGCGCCAGCAGTTTCGGGGAGGGGCCAGCCTACGAGCAGTACTTC	CASSFGEGPAYEQYF
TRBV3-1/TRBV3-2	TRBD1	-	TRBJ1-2	TGTGCCAGCAGCCAGCCCACAGGGGGGTTTGGCTACACCTTC	CASSQPTGGFGYTF
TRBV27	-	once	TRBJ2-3	TGTGCCAGCAGTTTACTAGGAACCCGCACAGATACGCAGTATTTT	CASSLLGTRTDTQYF
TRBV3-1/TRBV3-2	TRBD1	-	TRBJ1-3	TGTGCCAGCAGCCGGGACAGGGGGTCATACACCATATATTTT	CASSRDRGSYTIYF
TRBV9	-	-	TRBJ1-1	TGTGCCAGCAGCCCACAAGGGGGGCCAAGGACTGAAGCTTTCTTT	CASSPQGGPRTEAFF
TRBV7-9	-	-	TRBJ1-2	TGTGCCAGCAGCTTAGTAGGGAACTATGGCTACACCTTC	CASSLVGNYGYTF
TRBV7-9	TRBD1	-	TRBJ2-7	TGTGCCAGCACCGGACAGGGTCGCCCCTACGAGCAGTACTTC	CASTGQGRPYEQYF
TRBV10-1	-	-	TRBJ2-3	TGCGCCAGCAGTGCCCCGGGACGTCCGAATGTTACGCAGTATTTT	CASSAPGRPNVTQYF
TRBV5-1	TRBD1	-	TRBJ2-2	TGCGCCAGCAGCTTATTGAGGGGGCGAGACACCGGGGAGCTGTTTTTT	CASSLLRGRDTGELFF
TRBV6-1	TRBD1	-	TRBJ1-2	TGTGCCAGCAGTGAAGTGGCCAGGGGGACGGACTACACCTTC	CASSEVARGTDYTF
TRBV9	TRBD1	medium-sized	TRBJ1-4	TGTGCCAGCAGCGTAGGGACAGGGCTTGAAAAACTGTTTTTT	CASSVGTGLEKLFF
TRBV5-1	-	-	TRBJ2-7	TGCGCCAGCAGCCCGGGGGACTACGAGCAGTACTTC	CASSPGDYEQYF
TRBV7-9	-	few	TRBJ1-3	TGTGCCAGCCGCCAGGGAAACACCATATATTTT	CASRQGNTIYF
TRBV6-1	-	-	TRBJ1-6	TGTGCCAGCAGTGAAGCCAGTCCAACACACATCTATAATTCACCCCTCCACTTT	CASSEASPTHIYNSPLHF
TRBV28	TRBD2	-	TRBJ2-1	TGTGCCAGCAGGGGGCCGGGACTAGCGGGCCGGATATTCTTC	CASRGPGLAGRIFF
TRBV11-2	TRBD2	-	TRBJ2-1	TGTGCCAGCAGCTGGACTAGCGGGGGTTCCCCTGAGGAGGATTTCTTC	CASSWTSGGSPEEDFF
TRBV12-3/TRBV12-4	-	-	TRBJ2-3	TGTGCCAGCAGTTTAGGTTCGGATACGCAGTATTTT	CASSLGSDTQYF
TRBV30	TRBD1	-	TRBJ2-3	TGTGCCTGGAGTACTCCTCGGACAGGGGAGGATACGCAGTATTTT	CAWSTPRTGEDTQYF